This T cell receptor (beta chain) was documented in a study of cytomegalovirus exposure and HLA in healthy donors. A multiplex PCR was run with 60 Vbeta primers and 13 Jbeta primers. Some clones are missing from TCRdb's copy, which holds only in-frame ones; the method was immunoSEQ multiplex PCR. This repertoire includes tens of thousands of clones. CDR1 is LNHDA and CDR2 is SQIVND in the germline V gene (reference sequence). The CDR3 has 16 residues. The V and J ends lost 6 bases and 1 base, in that order; junction bases with no gene match: 8. The source material was PBMCs. This rearrangement joins TRBV19 to TRBJ1-5; 8 nucleotides align to TRBD1. This clonotype was sampled from a female donor in good health and CMV-seronegative. The CDR3 sequence is CASSPGTGQSNQPQHF. The CDR3 coding sequence is TGTGCCAGTAGCCCCGGGACAGGCCAGAGCAATCAGCCCCAGCATTTT.